This TCR beta chain was retrieved from a study of neurological immune-mediated disorders. Study-level findings and limits: The absence of shared CDR3 amino acid sequences among expanded clones across subjects suggests private repertoires in all groups.

Looked up from germline, CDR1 is SGHVS and CDR2 is FNYEAQ. This CDR3 is 13 amino acids long. Trimming removed 1 base from V and 6 bases from J, with 10 bases in between. It was blood bank volunteers in Maryland, USA who made up the healthy controls. The sorted-subset TCR libraries were prepared using 850,000 to 1,000,000 CD4+ or CD8+ T cells as the starting material. In TCRdb, the 5' RACE reads were re-called with MiXCR into one record per CDR3 protein. The table lists fewer than 55,000 distinct CDR3 sequences, about 6% of them singletons, with roughly 0.5% in the top ten. This clonotype was found many times. Antigen: not known.

The sequenced sample consisted of CD4+ T cells from blood. The receptor was isolated from a middle-aged woman in good health. V gene TRBV7-6 combines with J gene TRBJ2-7; D is possibly TRBD2 (5 bases). The chain's CDR3 is CASSLGGLGEQYF. CDR3 coding DNA: TGTGCCAGCAGCTTAGGCGGGCTTGGCGAGCAGTACTTC.